Listed below are T cell receptor beta chains from one sample, sequenced in a study of blood T cell repertoires in COVID-19. Sequencing used immunoSEQ multiplex PCR; TCRdb keeps in-frame clones, though not all of them. The table has more than 300,000 clones, 90% seen once. The specimen sequenced was PBMCs or T cells enriched from blood (not recorded which). The receptors derive from a woman under 40 who had been exposed to COVID-19. Each CDR3 is given without its conserved first and last residue. Expanded clones get a size class; other rows say once, few or many, or leave the size out.

NA	11	TRBV5-1	ASSLAGSETQY
NA	11	TRBV9	ASSVDGGETQY
NA	14	TRBV4-1	ASSHPIGLSGTEAF
NA	13	TRBV6-5	ASSPRSGGRQPQH
NA	13	TRBV7-2	ASSVYRGGNQPQH
NA	13	TRBV7-2	ASSPSRGLGQPQH
NA	12	TRBV10-3	AIRTGGTNYGYT
NA	13	TRBV9	ASSAGLAGTYEQY
once	13	TRBV6-6	ASSYSIEVDSPLH
NA	13	TRBV6-1	ASSEFPGTNYGYT
few	12	TRBV9	ASSRNGVGAEAF
NA	13	TRBV4-1	ASSQDRLAGWEQF
once	16	TRBV10-3	AISGKGSDRGSAYEQY
NA	13	TRBV4-1	ASSQLGAYNSPLH
once	15	TRBV7-3	ASSLTAGQGVQDEQF
NA	14	TRBV5-1	ASSLGLAGNTDTQY
NA	17	TRBV27	ASSLTPSGGLLAKNIQY
NA	12	TRBV3-1/TRBV3-2	ASSQLRGYTEAF
NA	11	TRBV12-3/TRBV12-4	ASTYQRGGGYT
NA	13	TRBV5-3	ARSWDRGRAYEQY
NA	9	TRBV30	AWRQGYTIY
few	12	TRBV11-3	ASSSNTGTGELF
once	15	TRBV25-1	ASSKAPGQANDYGYT
NA	10	TRBV14	ASSPSGETQY
NA	12	TRBV2	ASRPGTGITEAF
once	15	TRBV5-6	ASSSGRGIGYYQPQH
NA	13	TRBV6-5	ASSLDRSSYNEQF
NA	11	TRBV7-6	ASSFSELYGYT